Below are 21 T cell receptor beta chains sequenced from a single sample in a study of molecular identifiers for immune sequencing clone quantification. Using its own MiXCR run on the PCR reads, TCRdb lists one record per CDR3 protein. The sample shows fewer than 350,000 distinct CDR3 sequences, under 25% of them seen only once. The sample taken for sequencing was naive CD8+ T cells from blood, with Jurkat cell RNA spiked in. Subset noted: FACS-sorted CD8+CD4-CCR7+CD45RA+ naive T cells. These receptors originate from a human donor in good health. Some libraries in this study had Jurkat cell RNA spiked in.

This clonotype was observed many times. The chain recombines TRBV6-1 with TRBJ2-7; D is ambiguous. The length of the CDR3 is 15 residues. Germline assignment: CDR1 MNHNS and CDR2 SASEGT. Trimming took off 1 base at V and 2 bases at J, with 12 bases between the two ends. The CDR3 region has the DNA TGTGCCAGCAGTGAAGGAGGCTTCACACCCTACGAGCAGTACTTC. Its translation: CASSEGGFTPYEQYF.

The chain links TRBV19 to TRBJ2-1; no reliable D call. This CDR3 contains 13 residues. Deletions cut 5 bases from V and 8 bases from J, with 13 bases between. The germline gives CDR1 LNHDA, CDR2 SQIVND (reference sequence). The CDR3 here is CASSSGSTDEQFF. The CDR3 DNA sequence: TGTGCCAGTAGTTCCGGCAGCACCGATGAGCAGTTCTTC.

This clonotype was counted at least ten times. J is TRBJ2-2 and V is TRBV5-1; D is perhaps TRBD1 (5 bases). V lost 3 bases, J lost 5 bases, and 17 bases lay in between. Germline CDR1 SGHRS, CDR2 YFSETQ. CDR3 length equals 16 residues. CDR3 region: CASSSDSTVSTGELFF. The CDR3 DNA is TGCGCCAGCAGCTCTGATTCGACAGTTTCGACCGGGGAGCTGTTTTTT. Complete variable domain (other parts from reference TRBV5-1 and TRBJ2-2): KAGVTQTPRYLIKTRGQQVTLSCSPISGHRSVSWYQQTPGQGLQFLFEYFSETQRNKGNFPGRFSGRQFSNSRSEMNVSTLELGDSALYLCASSSDSTVSTGELFFGEGSRLTVL.

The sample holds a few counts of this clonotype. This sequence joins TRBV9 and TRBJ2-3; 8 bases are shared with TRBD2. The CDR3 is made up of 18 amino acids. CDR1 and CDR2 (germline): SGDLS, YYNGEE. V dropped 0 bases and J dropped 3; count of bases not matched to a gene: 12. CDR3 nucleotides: TGTGCCAGCAGCGTAGATCAGCGGGAGTATGGGGTAACAGATACGCAGTATTTT. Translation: CASSVDQREYGVTDTQYF.

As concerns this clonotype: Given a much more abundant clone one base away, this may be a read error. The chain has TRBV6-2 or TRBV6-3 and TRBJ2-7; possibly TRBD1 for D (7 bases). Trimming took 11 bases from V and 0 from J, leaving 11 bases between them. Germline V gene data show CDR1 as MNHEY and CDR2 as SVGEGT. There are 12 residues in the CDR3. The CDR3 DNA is TGTGCCGGCGGGGACAGCTCCTACGAGCAGTACTTC. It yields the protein CAGGDSSYEQYF.

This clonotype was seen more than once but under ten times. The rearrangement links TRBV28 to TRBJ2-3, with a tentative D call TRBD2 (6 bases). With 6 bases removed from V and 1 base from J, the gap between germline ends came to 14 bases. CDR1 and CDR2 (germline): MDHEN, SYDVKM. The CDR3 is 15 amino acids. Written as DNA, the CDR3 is TGTGCCAGCAGCTGGGGGGTAGGCGGCACAGATACGCAGTATTTT. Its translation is CASSWGVGGTDTQYF.

This CDR3 is CASSYLGWEAFF. In nucleotides, the CDR3 is TGTGCCAGCAGTTATTTGGGATGGGAAGCTTTCTTT. The chain uses TRBV6-5 and TRBJ1-1; D gene unclear. This CDR3 region has 12 residues. Germline assignment: CDR1 MNHEY and CDR2 SVGAGI. The germline V and J ends were trimmed by 3 bases and 8 bases, with 10 bases remaining between them.

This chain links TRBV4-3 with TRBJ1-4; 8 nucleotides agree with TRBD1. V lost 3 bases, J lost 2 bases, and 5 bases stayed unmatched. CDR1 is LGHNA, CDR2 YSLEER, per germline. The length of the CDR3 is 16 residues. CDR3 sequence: CASSQETGVTNEKLFF. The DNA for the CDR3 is TGCGCCAGCAGCCAGGAGACAGGGGTTACTAATGAAAAACTGTTTTTT.

The CDR3 region has the DNA TGCGCCAGCAGCCCATCCTCCCCCGGGACAGGGAGCGGGACCAAAAACATTCAGTACTTC. This encodes CASSPSSPGTGSGTKNIQYF. The chain uses TRBV4-3 and TRBJ2-4; 9 bases map to TRBD1. The ends lost 4 bases at V and 2 bases at J; junction bases unmatched: 18. CDR1 and CDR2 from the germline V gene are LGHNA and YSLEER. This CDR3 is built from 20 residues.

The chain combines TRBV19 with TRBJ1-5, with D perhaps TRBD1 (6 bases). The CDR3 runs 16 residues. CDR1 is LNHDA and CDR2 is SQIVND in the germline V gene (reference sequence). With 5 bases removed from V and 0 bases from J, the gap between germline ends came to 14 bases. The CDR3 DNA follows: TGTGCCAGTAGTTTCACATCACAGGGTAGCAATCAGCCCCAGCATTTT. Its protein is CASSFTSQGSNQPQHF.

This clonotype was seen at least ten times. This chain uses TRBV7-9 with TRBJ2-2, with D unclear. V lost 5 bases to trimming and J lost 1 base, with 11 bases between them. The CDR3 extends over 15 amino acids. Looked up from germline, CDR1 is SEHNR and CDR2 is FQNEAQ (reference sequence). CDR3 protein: CASSRDGWNTGELFF. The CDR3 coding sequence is TGTGCCAGCAGCCGTGACGGATGGAACACCGGGGAGCTGTTTTTT.

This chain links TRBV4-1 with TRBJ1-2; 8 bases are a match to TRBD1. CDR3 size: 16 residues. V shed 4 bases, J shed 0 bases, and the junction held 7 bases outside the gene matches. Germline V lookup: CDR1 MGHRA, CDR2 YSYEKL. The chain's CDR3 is CASSLRQGLANYGYTF. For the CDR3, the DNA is TGCGCCAGCAGCCTAAGACAGGGGTTAGCTAACTATGGCTACACCTTC.

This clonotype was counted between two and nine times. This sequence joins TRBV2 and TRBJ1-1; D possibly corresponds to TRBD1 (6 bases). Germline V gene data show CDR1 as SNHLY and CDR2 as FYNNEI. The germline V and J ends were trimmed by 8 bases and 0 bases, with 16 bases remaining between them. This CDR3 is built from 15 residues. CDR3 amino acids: CASGNRENLNTEAFF. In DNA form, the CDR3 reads TGTGCCAGCGGAAACAGGGAGAATTTGAACACTGAAGCTTTCTTT. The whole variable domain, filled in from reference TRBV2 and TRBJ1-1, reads EPEVTQTPSHQVTQMGQEVILRCVPISNHLYFYWYRQILGQKVEFLVSFYNNEISEKSEIFDDQFSVERPDGSNFTLKIRSTKLEDSAMYFCASGNRENLNTEAFFGQGTRLTVV.

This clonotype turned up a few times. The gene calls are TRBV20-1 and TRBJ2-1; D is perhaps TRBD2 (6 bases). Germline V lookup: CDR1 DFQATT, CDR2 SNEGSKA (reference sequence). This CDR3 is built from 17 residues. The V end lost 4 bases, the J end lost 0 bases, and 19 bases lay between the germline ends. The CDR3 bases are TGCAGTGCTAATCGGAAGCGGGCGTGGAGCTCCTACAATGAGCAGTTCTTC. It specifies CSANRKRAWSSYNEQFF.

CDR3 sequence reads: CASSRERTGAEDTQYF. The CDR3 DNA sequence: TGTGCCAGCAGCCGAGAAAGGACAGGGGCGGAAGATACGCAGTATTTT. V usage is TRBV7-9 and J usage is TRBJ2-3; 9 bases fit TRBD1. Germline CDR1 reads SEHNR; CDR2 reads FQNEAQ (reference sequence). Trimming cost V 5 bases and J 5 bases; bases outside gene matches: 11. This CDR3 is 16 amino acids long.

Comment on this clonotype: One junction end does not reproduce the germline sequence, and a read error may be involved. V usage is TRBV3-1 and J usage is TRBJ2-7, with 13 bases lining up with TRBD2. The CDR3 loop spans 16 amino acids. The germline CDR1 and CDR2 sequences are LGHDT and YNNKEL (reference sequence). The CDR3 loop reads CAGSPTGLAGVYEQYF. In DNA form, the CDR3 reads TGTGCCGGCAGCCCCACCGGACTAGCGGGAGTTTACGAGCAGTACTTC.

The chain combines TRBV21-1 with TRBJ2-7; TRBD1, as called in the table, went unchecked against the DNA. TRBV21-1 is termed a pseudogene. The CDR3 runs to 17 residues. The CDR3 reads CASSNDSRTVRGDEQYF. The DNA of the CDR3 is TGTGCCAGCAGCAATGATAGTCGGACAGTACGCGGGGACGAGCAGTACTTC.

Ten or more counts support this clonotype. The CDR3: CASSLGQGENIQYF. The CDR3 DNA reads TGCGCCAGCAGCTTGGGGCAGGGAGAAAACATTCAGTACTTC. The chain employs TRBV5-1 and TRBJ2-4; either TRBD1 or TRBD2 may supply D (5 bases each). CDR1 and CDR2 from the germline V gene are SGHRS and YFSETQ. The CDR3 totals 14 residues. Trimming took off 0 bases at V and 5 bases at J, with 9 bases between the two ends.

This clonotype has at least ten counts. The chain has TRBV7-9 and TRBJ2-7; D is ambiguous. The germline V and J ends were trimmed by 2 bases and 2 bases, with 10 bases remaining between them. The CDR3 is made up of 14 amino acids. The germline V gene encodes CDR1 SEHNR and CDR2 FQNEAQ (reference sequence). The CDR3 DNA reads TGTGCCAGCAGCTTACTGGGGTCCCCCTACGAGCAGTACTTC. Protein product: CASSLLGSPYEQYF.

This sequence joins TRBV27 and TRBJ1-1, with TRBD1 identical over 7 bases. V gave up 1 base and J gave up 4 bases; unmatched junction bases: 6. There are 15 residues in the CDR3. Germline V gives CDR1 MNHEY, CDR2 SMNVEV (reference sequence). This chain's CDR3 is CASSLFTGAVTEAFF. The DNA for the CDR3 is TGTGCCAGCAGTTTATTTACAGGGGCCGTCACTGAAGCTTTCTTT.

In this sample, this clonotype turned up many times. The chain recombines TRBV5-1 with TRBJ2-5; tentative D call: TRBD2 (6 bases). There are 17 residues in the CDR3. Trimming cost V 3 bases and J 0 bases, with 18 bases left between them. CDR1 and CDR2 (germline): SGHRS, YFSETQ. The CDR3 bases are TGCGCCAGCAGCTCAGCAATCGAGGAGGGAGACCAAGAGACCCAGTACTTC. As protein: CASSSAIEEGDQETQYF.